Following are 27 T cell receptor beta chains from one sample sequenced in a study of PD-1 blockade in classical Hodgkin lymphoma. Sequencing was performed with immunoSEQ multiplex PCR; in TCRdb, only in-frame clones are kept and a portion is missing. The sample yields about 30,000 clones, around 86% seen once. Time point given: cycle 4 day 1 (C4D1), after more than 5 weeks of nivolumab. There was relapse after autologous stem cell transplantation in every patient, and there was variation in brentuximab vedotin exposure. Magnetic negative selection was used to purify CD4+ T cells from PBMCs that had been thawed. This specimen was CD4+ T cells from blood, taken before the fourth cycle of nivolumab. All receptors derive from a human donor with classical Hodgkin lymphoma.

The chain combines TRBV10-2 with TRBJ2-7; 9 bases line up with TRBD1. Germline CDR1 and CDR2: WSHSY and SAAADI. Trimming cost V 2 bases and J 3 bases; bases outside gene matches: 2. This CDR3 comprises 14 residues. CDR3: CASSEGQGFYEQYF. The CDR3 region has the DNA TGCGCCAGCAGTGAGGGACAGGGGTTCTACGAGCAGTACTTC.

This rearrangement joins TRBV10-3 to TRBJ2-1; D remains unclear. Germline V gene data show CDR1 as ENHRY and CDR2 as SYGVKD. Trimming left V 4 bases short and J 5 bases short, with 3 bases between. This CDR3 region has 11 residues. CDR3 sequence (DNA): TGTGCCATCAGTGCTAACAATGAGCAGTTCTTC. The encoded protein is CAISANNEQFF.

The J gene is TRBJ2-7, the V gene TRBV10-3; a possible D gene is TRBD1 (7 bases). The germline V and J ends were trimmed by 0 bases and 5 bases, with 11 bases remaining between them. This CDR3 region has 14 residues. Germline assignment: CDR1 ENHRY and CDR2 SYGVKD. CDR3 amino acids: CAISESRGDHEQYF. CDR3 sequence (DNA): TGTGCCATCAGTGAGTCCAGGGGGGACCACGAGCAGTACTTC.

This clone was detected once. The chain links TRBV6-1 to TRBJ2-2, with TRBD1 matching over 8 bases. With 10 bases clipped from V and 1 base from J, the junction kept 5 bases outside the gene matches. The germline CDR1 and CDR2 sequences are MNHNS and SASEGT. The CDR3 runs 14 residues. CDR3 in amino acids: CATRTGLNTGELFF. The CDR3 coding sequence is TGTGCCACCAGGACAGGGTTGAACACCGGGGAGCTGTTTTTT.

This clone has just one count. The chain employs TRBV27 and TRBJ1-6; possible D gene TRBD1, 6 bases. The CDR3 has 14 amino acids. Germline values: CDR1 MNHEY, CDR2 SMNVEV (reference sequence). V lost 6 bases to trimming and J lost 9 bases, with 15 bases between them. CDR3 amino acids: CASRIGQTSSPLHF. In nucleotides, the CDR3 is TGTGCCAGCAGGATCGGACAGACGTCTTCACCCCTCCACTTT.

DNA for the CDR3: TGTGCCAGCAGCAATTCAGGGAGCGGAGAGCTGTTTTTT. This codes for CASSNSGSGELFF. This chain connects TRBV7-2 to TRBJ2-2; D may correspond to TRBD1 or TRBD2 (5 bases each). Trimming cost V 5 bases and J 11 bases, with 15 bases left between them. CDR1 is SGHTA, CDR2 FQGNSA, per germline. The CDR3 contains 13 residues. The whole variable domain, remainder taken from reference TRBV7-2 and TRBJ2-2, is GAGVSQSPSNKVTEKGKDVELRCDPISGHTALYWYRQSLGQGLEFLIYFQGNSAPDKSGLPSDRFSAERTGGSVSTLTIQRTQQEDSAVYLCASSNSGSGELFFGEGSRLTVL.

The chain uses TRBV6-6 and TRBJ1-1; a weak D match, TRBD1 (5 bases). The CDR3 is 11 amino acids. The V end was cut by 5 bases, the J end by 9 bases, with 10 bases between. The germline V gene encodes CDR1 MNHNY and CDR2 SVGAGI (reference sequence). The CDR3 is CASSQTEKAFF. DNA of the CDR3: TGTGCCAGCAGTCAGACAGAAAAAGCTTTCTTT.

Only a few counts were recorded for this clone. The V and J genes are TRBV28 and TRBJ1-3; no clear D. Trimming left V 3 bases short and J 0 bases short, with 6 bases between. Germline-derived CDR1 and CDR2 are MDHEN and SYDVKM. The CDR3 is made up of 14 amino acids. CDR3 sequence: CASSFASSGNTIYF. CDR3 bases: TGTGCCAGCAGTTTCGCCTCCTCTGGAAACACCATATATTTT. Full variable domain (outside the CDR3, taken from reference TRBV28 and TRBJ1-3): DVKVTQSSRYLVKRTGEKVFLECVQDMDHENMFWYRQDPGLGLRLIYFSYDVKMKEKGDIPEGYSVSREKKERFSLILESASTNQTSMYLCASSFASSGNTIYFGEGSWLTVV.

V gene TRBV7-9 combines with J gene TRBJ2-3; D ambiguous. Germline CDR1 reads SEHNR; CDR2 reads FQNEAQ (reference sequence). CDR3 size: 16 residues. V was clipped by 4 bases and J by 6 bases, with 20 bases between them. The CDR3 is CASSSSILLGLDTQYF. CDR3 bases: TGTGCCAGCAGCTCGTCCATTCTGTTGGGTCTTGATACGCAGTATTTT.

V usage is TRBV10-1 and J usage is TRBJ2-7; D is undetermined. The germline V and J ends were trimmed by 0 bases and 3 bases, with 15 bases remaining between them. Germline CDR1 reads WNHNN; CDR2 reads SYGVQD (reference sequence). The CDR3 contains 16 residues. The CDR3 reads CASSESVGVPHYEQYF. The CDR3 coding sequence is TGCGCCAGCAGTGAGTCGGTCGGCGTCCCCCACTACGAGCAGTACTTC.

CDR3 nucleotide sequence: TGTGCCAGCAGCTTGGTGCAAATTTCCTACAATGAGCAGTTCTTC. Translation: CASSLVQISYNEQFF. The chain is built from TRBV5-5 and TRBJ2-1, with no clear D. CDR3 length: 15 residues. CDR1 and CDR2 (germline): SGHKS, YYEKEE (reference sequence). V was pared by 0 bases and J by 1 base, with 8 bases between.

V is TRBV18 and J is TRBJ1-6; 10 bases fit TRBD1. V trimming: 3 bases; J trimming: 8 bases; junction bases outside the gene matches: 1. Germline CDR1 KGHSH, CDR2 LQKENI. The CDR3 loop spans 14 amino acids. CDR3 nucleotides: TGTGCCAGCTCACCGACAGGGGGCTATTCACCCCTCCACTTT. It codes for CASSPTGGYSPLHF.

The CDR3 nucleotides are TGCGCCAGCAGCTTGGGTGGCAGGACGAATGAAAAACTGTTTTTT. It specifies CASSLGGRTNEKLFF. The J gene is TRBJ1-4, the V gene TRBV5-1; D gene uncertain. V was shortened by 0 bases and J by 5 bases, with 11 bases between the two germline ends. Germline CDR1 is SGHRS and CDR2 is YFSETQ. The CDR3 has 15 amino acids.

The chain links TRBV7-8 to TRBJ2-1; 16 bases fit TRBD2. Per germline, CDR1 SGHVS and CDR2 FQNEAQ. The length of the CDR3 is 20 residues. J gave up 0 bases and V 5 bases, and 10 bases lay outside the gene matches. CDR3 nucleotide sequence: TGTGCCAGCAGCATGTACAAGGGACTAGCGGGGGGGCCCTCCTACAATGAGCAGTTCTTC. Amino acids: CASSMYKGLAGGPSYNEQFF. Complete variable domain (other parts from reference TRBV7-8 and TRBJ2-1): GAGVSQSPRYKVAKRGQDVALRCDPISGHVSLFWYQQALGQGPEFLTYFQNEAQLDKSGLPSDRFFAERPEGSVSTLKIQRTQQEDSAVYLCASSMYKGLAGGPSYNEQFFGPGTRLTVL.

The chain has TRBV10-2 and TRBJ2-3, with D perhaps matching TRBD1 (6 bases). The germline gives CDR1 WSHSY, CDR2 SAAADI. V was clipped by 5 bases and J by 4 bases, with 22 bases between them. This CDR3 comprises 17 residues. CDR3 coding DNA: TGCGCCAGCAGTCTATCAAGGACAGTCCGATTCGCAGATACGCAGTATTTT. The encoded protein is CASSLSRTVRFADTQYF.

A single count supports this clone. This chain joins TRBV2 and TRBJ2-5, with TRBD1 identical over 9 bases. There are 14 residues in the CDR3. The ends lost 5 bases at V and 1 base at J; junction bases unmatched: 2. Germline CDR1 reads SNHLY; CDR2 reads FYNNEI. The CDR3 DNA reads TGTGCCAGCAGTCACAGGGGGCCCCAAGAGACCCAGTACTTC. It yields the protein CASSHRGPQETQYF.

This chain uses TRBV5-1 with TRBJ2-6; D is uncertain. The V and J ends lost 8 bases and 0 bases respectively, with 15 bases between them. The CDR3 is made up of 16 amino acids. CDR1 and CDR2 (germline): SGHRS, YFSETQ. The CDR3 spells CASQGVGLSGANVLTF. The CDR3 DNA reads TGCGCCAGTCAAGGAGTTGGGCTCTCTGGGGCCAACGTCCTGACTTTC.

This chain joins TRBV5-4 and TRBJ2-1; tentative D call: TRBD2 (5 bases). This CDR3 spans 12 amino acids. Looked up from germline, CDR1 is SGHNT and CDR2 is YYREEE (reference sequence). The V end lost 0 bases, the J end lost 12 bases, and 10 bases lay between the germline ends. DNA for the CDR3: TGTGCCAGCAGCTTGGCGGAGGCGGCGCAGTTCTTC. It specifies CASSLAEAAQFF.

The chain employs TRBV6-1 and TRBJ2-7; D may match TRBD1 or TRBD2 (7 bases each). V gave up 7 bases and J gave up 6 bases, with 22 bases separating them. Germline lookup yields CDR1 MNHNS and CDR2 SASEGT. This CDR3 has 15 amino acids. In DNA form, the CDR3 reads TGTGCCAGCAAACGCCCGAGCGGGACAGCTTTCGAGCAGTACTTC. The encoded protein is CASKRPSGTAFEQYF.

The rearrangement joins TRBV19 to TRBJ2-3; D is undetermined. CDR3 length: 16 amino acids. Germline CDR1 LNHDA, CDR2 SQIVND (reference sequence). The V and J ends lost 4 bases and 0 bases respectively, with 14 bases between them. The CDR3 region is CASSSSWTASTDTQYF. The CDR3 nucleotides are TGTGCCAGTAGTAGCTCCTGGACGGCTAGCACAGATACGCAGTATTTT. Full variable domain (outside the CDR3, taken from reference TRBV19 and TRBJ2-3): DGGITQSPKYLFRKEGQNVTLSCEQNLNHDAMYWYRQDPGQGLRLIYYSQIVNDFQKGDIAEGYSVSREKKESFPLTVTSAQKNPTAFYLCASSSSWTASTDTQYFGPGTRLTVL.

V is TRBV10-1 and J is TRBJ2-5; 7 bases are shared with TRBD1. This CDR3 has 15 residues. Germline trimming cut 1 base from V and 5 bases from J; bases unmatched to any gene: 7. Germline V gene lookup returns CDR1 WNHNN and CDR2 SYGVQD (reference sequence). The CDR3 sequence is CASSEFQGVGETQYF. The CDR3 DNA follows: TGCGCCAGCAGTGAGTTCCAGGGGGTAGGGGAGACCCAGTACTTC.

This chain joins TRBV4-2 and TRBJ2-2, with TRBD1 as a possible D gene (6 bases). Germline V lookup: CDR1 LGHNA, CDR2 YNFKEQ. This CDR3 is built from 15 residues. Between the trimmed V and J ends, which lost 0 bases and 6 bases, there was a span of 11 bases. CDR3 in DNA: TGTGCCAGCAGCCAAGACTACAGGGTGGCCGGGGAGCTGTTTTTT. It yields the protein CASSQDYRVAGELFF.

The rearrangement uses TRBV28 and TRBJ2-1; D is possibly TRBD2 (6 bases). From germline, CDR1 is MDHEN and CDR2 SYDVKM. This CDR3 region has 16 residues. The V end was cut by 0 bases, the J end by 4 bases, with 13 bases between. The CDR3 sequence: CASSLWGGRLYNEQFF. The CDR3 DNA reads TGTGCCAGCAGTTTATGGGGGGGACGACTATACAATGAGCAGTTCTTC.

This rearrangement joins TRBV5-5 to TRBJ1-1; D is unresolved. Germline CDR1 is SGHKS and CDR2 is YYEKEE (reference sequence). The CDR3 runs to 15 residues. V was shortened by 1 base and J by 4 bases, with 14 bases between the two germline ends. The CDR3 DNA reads TGTGCCAGCAGCTTGCATGGCCCCTTTCCCACTGAAGCTTTCTTT. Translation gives CASSLHGPFPTEAFF.

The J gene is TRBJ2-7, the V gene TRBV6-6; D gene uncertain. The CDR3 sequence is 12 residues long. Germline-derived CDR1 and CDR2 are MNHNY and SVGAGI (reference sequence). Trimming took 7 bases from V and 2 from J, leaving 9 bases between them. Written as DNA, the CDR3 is TGTGCCAGCATTGGCTCAACCTACGAGCAGTACTTC. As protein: CASIGSTYEQYF.

The CDR3 nucleotides read TGTGCCATCAGTGGGGGACAGGGGGGGTTTGGTGATACGCAGTATTTT. Amino acids: CAISGGQGGFGDTQYF. The chain couples TRBV10-3 to TRBJ2-3; TRBD1 aligns across 11 bases. Germline V gene sequence: CDR1 ENHRY, CDR2 SYGVKD. The CDR3 consists of 16 residues. V trimming: 4 bases; J trimming: 6 bases; junction bases outside the gene matches: 9.

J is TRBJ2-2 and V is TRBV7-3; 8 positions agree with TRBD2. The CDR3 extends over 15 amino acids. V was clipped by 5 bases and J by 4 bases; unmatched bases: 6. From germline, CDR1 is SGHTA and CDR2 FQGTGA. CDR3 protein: CASSLDSGATGELFF. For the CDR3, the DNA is TGTGCCAGCAGCCTAGATAGCGGGGCCACCGGGGAGCTGTTTTTT.